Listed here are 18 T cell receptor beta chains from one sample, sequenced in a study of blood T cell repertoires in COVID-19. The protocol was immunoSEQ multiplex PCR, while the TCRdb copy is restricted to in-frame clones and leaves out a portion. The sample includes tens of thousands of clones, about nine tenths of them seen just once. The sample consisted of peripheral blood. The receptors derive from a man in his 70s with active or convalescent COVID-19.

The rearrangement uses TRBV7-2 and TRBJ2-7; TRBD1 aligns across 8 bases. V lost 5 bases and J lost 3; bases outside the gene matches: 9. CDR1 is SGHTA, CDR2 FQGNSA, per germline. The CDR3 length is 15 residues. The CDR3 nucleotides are TGTGCCAGCAGCGTTACCCGGGACAGGAACTACGAGCAGTACTTC. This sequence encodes CASSVTRDRNYEQYF. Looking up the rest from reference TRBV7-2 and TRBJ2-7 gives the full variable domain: GAGVSQSPSNKVTEKGKDVELRCDPISGHTALYWYRQSLGQGLEFLIYFQGNSAPDKSGLPSDRFSAERTGGSVSTLTIQRTQQEDSAVYLCASSVTRDRNYEQYFGPGTRLTVT.

The CDR3 nucleotides read TGCAGCGCACCATCCGGGACAAACTATGGCTACACCTTC. The encoded protein is CSAPSGTNYGYTF. The chain employs TRBV29-1 and TRBJ1-2; tentative D call: TRBD1 (6 bases). Trimming removed 7 bases from V and 2 bases from J, with 14 bases in between. In germline, CDR1 is SQVTM, CDR2 ANQGSEA. The CDR3 is 13 residues long.

CDR3 sequence reads: CASSEARSGNQPQHF. The CDR3 DNA is TGTGCCAGCAGTGAAGCGCGGTCGGGTAATCAGCCCCAGCATTTT. V and J are TRBV2 and TRBJ1-5; D ambiguous. Trimming took 0 bases from V and 4 from J, leaving 10 bases between them. CDR1 SNHLY and CDR2 FYNNEI come from the germline V gene. The CDR3 consists of 15 residues.

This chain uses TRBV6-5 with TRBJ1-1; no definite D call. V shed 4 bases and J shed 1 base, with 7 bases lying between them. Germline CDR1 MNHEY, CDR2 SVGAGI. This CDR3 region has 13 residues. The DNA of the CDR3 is TGTGCCAGCAGTTGGCGGGGGAACACTGAAGCTTTCTTT. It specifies CASSWRGNTEAFF.

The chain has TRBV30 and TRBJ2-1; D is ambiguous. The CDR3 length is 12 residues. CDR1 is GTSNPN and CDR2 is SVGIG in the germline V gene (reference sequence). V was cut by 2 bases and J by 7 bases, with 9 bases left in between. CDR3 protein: CAWSPTSNEQFF. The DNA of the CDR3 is TGTGCCTGGAGTCCAACAAGTAATGAGCAGTTCTTC.

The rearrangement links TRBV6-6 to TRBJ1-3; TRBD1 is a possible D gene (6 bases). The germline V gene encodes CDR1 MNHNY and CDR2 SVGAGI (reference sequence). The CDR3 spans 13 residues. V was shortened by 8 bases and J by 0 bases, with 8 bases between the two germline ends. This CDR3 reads CASGQSSGNTIYF. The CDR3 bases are TGTGCCAGCGGACAGTCCTCTGGAAACACCATATATTTT.

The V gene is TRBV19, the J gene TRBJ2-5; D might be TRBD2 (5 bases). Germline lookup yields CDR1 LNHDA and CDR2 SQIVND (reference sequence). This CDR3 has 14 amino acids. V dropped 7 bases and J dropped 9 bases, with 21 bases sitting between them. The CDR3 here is CASTVSAGPGAQYF. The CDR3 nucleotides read TGTGCCAGTACGGTGTCGGCCGGACCCGGGGCCCAGTACTTC.

CDR3 nucleotides: TGTGCCAGCAGCCATAATACCGGGACAGACTATGGCTACACCTTC. Translation: CASSHNTGTDYGYTF. The rearrangement uses TRBV9 and TRBJ1-2; 7 positions agree with TRBD1. V lost 4 bases to trimming and J lost 3 bases; unmatched junction nucleotides: 9. The germline V gene has CDR1 SGDLS and CDR2 YYNGEE. This CDR3 is 15 amino acids long.

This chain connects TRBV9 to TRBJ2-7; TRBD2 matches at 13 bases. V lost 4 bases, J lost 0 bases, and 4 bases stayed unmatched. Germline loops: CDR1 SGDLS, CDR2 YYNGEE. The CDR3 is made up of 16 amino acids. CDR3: CASSPGLAGASYEQYF. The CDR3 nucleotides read TGTGCCAGCAGCCCAGGACTAGCGGGGGCCTCCTACGAGCAGTACTTC.

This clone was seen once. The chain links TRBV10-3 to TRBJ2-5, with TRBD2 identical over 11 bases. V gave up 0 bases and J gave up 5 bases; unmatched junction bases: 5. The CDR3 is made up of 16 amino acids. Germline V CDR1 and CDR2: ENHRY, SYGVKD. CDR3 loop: CAISESSGGASETQYF. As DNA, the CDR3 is TGTGCCATCAGTGAGTCTAGCGGGGGGGCCTCGGAGACCCAGTACTTC.

The CDR3 sequence: CASSRTGVTEAFF. Here the CDR3 DNA reads TGCGCCAGCAGCAGGACAGGGGTCACTGAAGCTTTCTTT. The chain has TRBV5-1 and TRBJ1-1, with 9 bases fitting TRBD1. CDR1 and CDR2 from the germline V gene are SGHRS and YFSETQ. V lost 4 bases to trimming and J lost 4 bases; unmatched junction nucleotides: 2. The CDR3 is 13 residues long.

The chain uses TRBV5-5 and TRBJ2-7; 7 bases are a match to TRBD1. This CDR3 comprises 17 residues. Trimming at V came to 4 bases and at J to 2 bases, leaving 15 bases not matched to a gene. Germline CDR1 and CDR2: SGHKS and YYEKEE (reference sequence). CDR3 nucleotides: TGTGCCAGCAGCCGGACGGGACAGAGCTTCGCTACCTACGAGCAGTACTTC. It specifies CASSRTGQSFATYEQYF. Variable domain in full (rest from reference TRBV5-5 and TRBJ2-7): DAGVTQSPTHLIKTRGQQVTLRCSPISGHKSVSWYQQVLGQGPQFIFQYYEKEERGRGNFPDRFSARQFPNYSSELNVNALLLGDSALYLCASSRTGQSFATYEQYFGPGTRLTVT.

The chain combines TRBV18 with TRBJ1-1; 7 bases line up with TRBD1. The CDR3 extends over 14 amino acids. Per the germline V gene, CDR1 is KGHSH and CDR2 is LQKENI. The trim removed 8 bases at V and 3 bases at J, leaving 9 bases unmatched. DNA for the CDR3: TGTGCCAGCCAACGACAGGGTCAGGACACTGAAGCTTTCTTT. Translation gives CASQRQGQDTEAFF.

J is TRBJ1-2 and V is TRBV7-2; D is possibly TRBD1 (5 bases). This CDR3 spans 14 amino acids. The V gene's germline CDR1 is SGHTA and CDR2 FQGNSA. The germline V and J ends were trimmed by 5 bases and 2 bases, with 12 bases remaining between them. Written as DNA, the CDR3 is TGTGCCAGCAGCCCTGGGGGGGGAAACTATGGCTACACCTTC. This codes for CASSPGGGNYGYTF.

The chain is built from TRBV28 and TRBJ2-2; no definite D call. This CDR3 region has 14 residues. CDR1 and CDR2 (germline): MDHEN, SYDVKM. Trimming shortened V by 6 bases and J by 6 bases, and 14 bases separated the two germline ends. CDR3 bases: TGTGCCAGCAGCTCACATGGGCTCGCCGGGGAGCTGTTTTTT. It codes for CASSSHGLAGELFF.

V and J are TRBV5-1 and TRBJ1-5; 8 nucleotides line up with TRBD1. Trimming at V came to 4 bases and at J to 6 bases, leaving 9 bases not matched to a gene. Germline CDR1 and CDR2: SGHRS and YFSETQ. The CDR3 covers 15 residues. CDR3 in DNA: TGCGCCAGCAGCGCGACAGGGGAGAAGAGTCAGCCCCAGCATTTT. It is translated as CASSATGEKSQPQHF.

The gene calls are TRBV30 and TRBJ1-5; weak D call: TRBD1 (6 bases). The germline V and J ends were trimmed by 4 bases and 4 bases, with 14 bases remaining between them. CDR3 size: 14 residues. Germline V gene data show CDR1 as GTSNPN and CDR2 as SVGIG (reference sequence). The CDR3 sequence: CAWTLDRTNQPQHF. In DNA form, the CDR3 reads TGTGCCTGGACCTTGGACAGAACTAATCAGCCCCAGCATTTT.

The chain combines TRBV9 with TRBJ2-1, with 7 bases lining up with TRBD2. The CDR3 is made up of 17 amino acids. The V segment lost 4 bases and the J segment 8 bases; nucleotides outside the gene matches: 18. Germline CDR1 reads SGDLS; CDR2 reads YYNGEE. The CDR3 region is CASSLAVLAESLYEQFF. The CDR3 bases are TGTGCCAGCAGCCTCGCGGTCCTAGCGGAATCCTTGTATGAGCAGTTCTTC.